This T cell receptor (beta chain) emerged from a study of T cells in narcolepsy. Study results and limitations: Same-patient CSF and blood CD4+ T cell clonotypes included HCRT-specific and TRIB2-specific autoreactive ones.

The repertoire was sequenced with immunoSEQ multiplex PCR; TCRdb's copy has only in-frame clones and lacks some. Among tens of thousands of clones listed, 80% to 85% were seen once. V dropped 5 bases and J dropped 0; count of bases not matched to a gene: 1. The CDR3 sequence is 14 residues long. CDR1 and CDR2 from the germline V gene are SGHTA and FQGNSA. About this clone: Its antigen is not identified.

This TCR was recovered from a human donor in good health. Sequencing was performed on memory (CD45RA-) CD4+ T cells from blood. V and J are TRBV7-2 and TRBJ2-3; 8 bases agree with TRBD2. CDR3 coding DNA: TGTGCCAGCAGCCGGGGGGGAAGCACAGATACGCAGTATTTT. As protein: CASSRGGSTDTQYF.